This TCR beta chain was identified during a study of regulatory T cells in long-lasting Graves disease. About the research overall: New Graves' disease cases had less than 3 months of antithyroid drugs. Study-wide findings and caveats: The study found TRBV28, TRBJ1-2 and TRBJ2-5 favored in persistent disease. TCR diversity in persistent Graves' patients was below that of newly diagnosed ones. Accuracy was possibly reduced by small sample size.

Comments on this clonotype: Antigen: not known.

Arm-PCR of CDR3 regions with iRepertoire HTBI primers generated TCR beta libraries. Via MiXCR, TCRdb re-called the multiplex PCR reads, giving one row per CDR3 protein. This table holds over 300,000 distinct CDR3 sequences, about a sixth found once. Regarding time point: newly diagnosed GD, antithyroid drugs for less than 3 months. Generation of the TCR library employed RNA extracted from PBMCs. This CDR3 contains 10 residues. Trimming took 4 bases from V and 10 from J, leaving 10 bases between them. CDR1 is GTSNPN and CDR2 is SVGIG in the germline V gene (reference sequence). The sequence was collected from a female donor with Graves disease. V gene TRBV30 combines with J gene TRBJ1-1; D gene ambiguous. Sequenced material: peripheral blood mononuclear cells (PBMCs), taken at new diagnosis, from a patient treated with antithyroid drugs. CDR3 DNA sequence: TGTGCCTGGAAGAGAGTACGAGCTTTCTTT. As protein: CAWKRVRAFF.